This TCR beta chain was sequenced in a study of identical twins. General study findings and limits: Invariant T cells like MAIT and iNKT could partly confound the zero-insertion analyses.

V lost 2 bases, J lost 2 bases, and 2 bases stayed unmatched. Germline CDR1 and CDR2: MNHEY and SVGAGI. The CDR3 extends over 14 amino acids. This clonotype was picked up a small number of times. Its antigen is unidentified. TCRdb ran MiXCR on the 5' RACE reads and lists one entry per CDR3 protein. The table records about 190,000 distinct CDR3 sequences, more than 15% of them present only once. The sample also formed part of further work on T cells expressing NK-cell markers. That paper states: The same clonotypes also predominated in the CD3+CD56-NKG2C+ fraction of four donors. HCMV specificity of expanded NKG2C+ T cell clones remained unclear.

Sequencing used CD8+ T cells sorted from blood. The V gene is TRBV6-5, the J gene TRBJ2-7; 8 positions agree with TRBD1. The sequence came from a woman under 30 in good health. This CDR3 reads CASSYGGQAYEQYF. In nucleotides, the CDR3 is TGTGCCAGCAGTTACGGGGGACAGGCCTACGAGCAGTACTTC.